The 14 T cell receptor beta chains below were found in one sample sequenced in a study of T-cell memory formation after mild COVID-19. TCRdb used MiXCR to reprocess the 5' RACE reads, holding one entry per CDR3 protein. The data show 500,000 to 650,000 distinct CDR3 sequences, about 20% seen once. The sequencing input was PBMCs or a T cell subset sorted from them (not recorded which). The receptors were gathered from an adult woman who had mild COVID-19 (a few samples of this study predate the infection). Cell type and time point are not known.

A few counts support this clonotype. V gene TRBV18 combines with J gene TRBJ2-3, with D tentatively TRBD2 (5 bases). V was trimmed by 8 bases and J by 0 bases, leaving 12 bases between them. The CDR3 totals 14 residues. Germline CDR1 KGHSH, CDR2 LQKENI. CDR3 sequence (DNA): TGTGCCAGCGAGAGTACGGGAAGCACAGATACGCAGTATTTT. It is translated as CASESTGSTDTQYF.

The rearrangement links TRBV15 to TRBJ2-5; 7 bases fit TRBD1. The CDR3 sequence is 16 residues long. Germline CDR1 is LNHNV and CDR2 is YYDKDF (reference sequence). V was pared by 3 bases and J by 2 bases, with 9 bases of the junction left unmatched. CDR3 in DNA: TGTGCCACCAGCAGTCAGTGGGACAGAGGACAAGAGACCCAGTACTTC. Translating gives CATSSQWDRGQETQYF.

This clonotype was counted many times. This chain uses TRBV11-2 with TRBJ2-7; D is undetermined. Trimming removed 5 bases from V and 2 bases from J, with 16 bases in between. Germline assignment: CDR1 SGHAT and CDR2 FQNNGV. This CDR3 has 15 amino acids. As DNA, the CDR3 is TGTGCCAGCAGCGTCCCGTTTCGACAAGCCTACGAGCAGTACTTC. Its translation: CASSVPFRQAYEQYF. The variable domain in full, with the rest retrieved from reference TRBV11-2 and TRBJ2-7, is EAGVAQSPRYKIIEKRQSVAFWCNPISGHATLYWYQQILGQGPKLLIQFQNNGVVDDSQLPKDRFSAERLKGVDSTLKIQPAKLEDSAVYLCASSVPFRQAYEQYFGPGTRLTVT.

The chain combines TRBV12-3 or TRBV12-4 with TRBJ2-3; 7 nucleotides match TRBD2. The J segment lost 14 bases and the V segment lost 6 bases, leaving 23 bases of the junction unmatched. CDR3 size: 16 residues. The CDR3 bases are TGTGCCAGCAGACCCCGGTCCGGGACTACCTCCCCAATGCGGTATTTT. Protein sequence: CASRPRSGTTSPMRYF.

This clonotype was counted ten times or more. V is TRBV5-1 and J is TRBJ2-7; 8 bases fit TRBD1. Trimming at V came to 2 bases and at J to 5 bases, leaving 6 bases not matched to a gene. This CDR3 has 14 amino acids. Germline V gene data show CDR1 as SGHRS and CDR2 as YFSETQ. DNA of the CDR3: TGCGCCAGCAGCTTACAGGGGGTGGGCCACGAGCAGTACTTC. Encoded protein: CASSLQGVGHEQYF.

This clonotype occurred a few times. The chain combines TRBV12-3 or TRBV12-4 with TRBJ2-1; a weak D match, TRBD2 (6 bases). The CDR3 totals 14 residues. V was clipped by 6 bases and J by 12 bases, with 21 bases between them. The DNA for the CDR3 is TGTGCCAGCAGCCGATATGAGAATGACGGGGGGCAGTTCTTC. Translated: CASSRYENDGGQFF.

V and J are TRBV11-1 and TRBJ2-6, with no clear D. CDR3 length equals 18 residues. CDR1 and CDR2 from the germline V gene are SGHAT and FQDESV (reference sequence). The ends were cut back, 0 bases at V and 0 bases at J, with 12 bases in the middle. Here the CDR3 reads CASSLAAKLTSGANVLTF. The CDR3 nucleotides are TGTGCCAGCAGCTTAGCGGCCAAGTTGACCTCTGGGGCCAACGTCCTGACTTTC.

The chain has TRBV7-9 and TRBJ1-1; D gene unclear. The germline CDR1 and CDR2 sequences are SEHNR and FQNEAQ (reference sequence). Trimming took 4 bases from V and 1 from J, leaving 7 bases between them. CDR3 length equals 13 residues. This CDR3 reads CASSSTTNTEAFF. Here the CDR3 DNA reads TGTGCCAGCAGCTCCACGACGAACACTGAAGCTTTCTTT.

This clonotype was detected a few times. The J gene is TRBJ1-3, the V gene TRBV21-1. TRBV21-1 is a documented pseudogene. The CDR3 has 15 amino acids. CDR3 residues: CASSIVRKAGNTIYF. The CDR3 nucleotides are TGTGCCAGCAGCATTGTGCGGAAGGCTGGAAACACCATATATTTT.

The V call is TRBV18, the J call TRBJ2-7; no clear D. The V and J ends lost 6 bases and 2 bases respectively, with 8 bases between them. This CDR3 has 12 amino acids. Germline values: CDR1 KGHSH, CDR2 LQKENI. The CDR3 here is CASSIAAYEQYF. The CDR3 DNA reads as TGTGCCAGCTCCATTGCTGCCTACGAGCAGTACTTC.

The gene calls are TRBV24-1 and TRBJ2-7; D is perhaps TRBD1 (6 bases). In germline, CDR1 is KGHDR, CDR2 SFDVKD. The CDR3 extends over 14 amino acids. Trimming removed 9 bases from V and 0 bases from J, with 14 bases in between. The CDR3 here is CATAGTSTSYEQYF. CDR3 nucleotide sequence: TGTGCCACCGCCGGGACATCAACCTCCTACGAGCAGTACTTC.

The V gene is TRBV4-3, the J gene TRBJ2-7, with 7 positions matching TRBD1. CDR1 and CDR2 (germline): LGHNA, YSLEER. Germline trimming cut 0 bases from V and 2 bases from J; bases unmatched to any gene: 10. This CDR3 region has 17 residues. CDR3 nucleotide sequence: TGCGCCAGCAGCCAAGATTCGAACAGGGGTTTAACCTACGAGCAGTACTTC. Translating it yields CASSQDSNRGLTYEQYF.

This clonotype was detected only a few times. CDR3 region: CASSPGTGFAGELFF. The CDR3, as DNA: TGTGCCAGCAGCCCCGGGACAGGGTTCGCCGGGGAGCTGTTTTTT. The chain uses TRBV7-3 and TRBJ2-2; the match to TRBD1 covers 9 bases. V dropped 5 bases and J dropped 6; count of bases not matched to a gene: 7. CDR1 SGHTA and CDR2 FQGTGA come from the germline V gene. The CDR3 is 15 amino acids.

This sequence joins TRBV3-1 and TRBJ2-4, with D perhaps matching TRBD1 (6 bases). Deletions cut 4 bases from V and 6 bases from J, with 13 bases between. This CDR3 has 14 amino acids. Germline V CDR1 and CDR2: LGHDT, YNNKEL (reference sequence). The CDR3 protein is CASSRGGTTNIQYF. As DNA, the CDR3 is TGTGCCAGCAGCCGAGGTGGGACAACAAACATTCAGTACTTC.